Presented here are 9 T cell receptor beta chains from one specimen sequenced in a study of blood T cell repertoires in COVID-19. Profiling relied on immunoSEQ multiplex PCR, and the TCRdb table lists in-frame clones only, not all of them. The data hold 95,000 to 150,000 clones, with 85% observed a single time. Sequenced material: peripheral blood. The source of these receptors is a man aged 80 or over with acute or convalescent COVID-19.

The chain couples TRBV19 to TRBJ1-5; D remains ambiguous. Germline assignment: CDR1 LNHDA and CDR2 SQIVND (reference sequence). This CDR3 region has 16 residues. Trimming removed 3 bases from V and 1 base from J, with 13 bases in between. The CDR3 nucleotides read TGTGCCAGTAGTATGTCCGGAGCCGGGAGCAATCAGCCCCAGCATTTT. Amino acid sequence: CASSMSGAGSNQPQHF. Full variable domain (missing parts from reference TRBV19 and TRBJ1-5): DGGITQSPKYLFRKEGQNVTLSCEQNLNHDAMYWYRQDPGQGLRLIYYSQIVNDFQKGDIAEGYSVSREKKESFPLTVTSAQKNPTAFYLCASSMSGAGSNQPQHFGDGTRLSIL.

The rearrangement uses TRBV30 and TRBJ1-4; D uncertain. The CDR3 consists of 12 residues. With 1 base removed from V and 8 bases from J, the gap between germline ends came to 8 bases. The germline V gene encodes CDR1 GTSNPN and CDR2 SVGIG (reference sequence). In DNA, the CDR3 is TGTGCCTGGAGTGGCACCAGGGAAAAACTGTTTTTT. It specifies CAWSGTREKLFF.

The rearrangement uses TRBV4-1 and TRBJ1-1; 7 bases line up with TRBD1. J was trimmed by 7 bases and V by 0 bases; bases with no gene match: 5. The CDR3 totals 14 residues. Germline V gene lookup returns CDR1 MGHRA and CDR2 YSYEKL. The CDR3 region has the DNA TGCGCCAGCAGCCAAGAAGACAGGGTAAGTGAAGCTTTCTTT. Protein sequence: CASSQEDRVSEAFF.

This clone was recorded once. This chain connects TRBV24-1 to TRBJ2-5; D unclear. Germline loops: CDR1 KGHDR, CDR2 SFDVKD. The V gene lost 3 bases and the J gene lost 5 bases, with 9 bases spanning the gap. This CDR3 is built from 13 residues. CDR3 coding DNA: TGTGCCACCAGTGATGTCACGGGTGAGACCCAGTACTTC. Its translation: CATSDVTGETQYF.

The rearrangement joins TRBV18 to TRBJ1-6; possible D gene TRBD1, 5 bases. Germline loops: CDR1 KGHSH, CDR2 LQKENI. The CDR3 has 14 residues. With 7 bases removed from V and 7 bases from J, the gap between germline ends came to 14 bases. The CDR3 coding sequence is TGTGCCAGCTTTTTGGGGACTGAGAATTCACCCCTCCACTTT. Translation gives CASFLGTENSPLHF.

CDR3: CASSLAGKGLSGELFF. The CDR3 DNA follows: TGTGCCAGCAGCTTGGCCGGGAAGGGATTATCCGGGGAGCTGTTTTTT. V gene TRBV5-6 combines with J gene TRBJ2-2; D might be TRBD2 (5 bases). Germline assignment: CDR1 SGHDT and CDR2 YYEEEE. The germline V and J ends were trimmed by 0 bases and 6 bases, with 15 bases remaining between them. The CDR3 consists of 16 residues.

The chain couples TRBV2 to TRBJ1-2; D gene uncertain. V was cut by 7 bases and J by 8 bases, with 14 bases left in between. The germline V gene encodes CDR1 SNHLY and CDR2 FYNNEI. The CDR3 has 12 residues. CDR3 region: CASTLEAGGYTF. In nucleotides, the CDR3 is TGTGCCAGCACCCTGGAAGCGGGCGGCTACACCTTC. The full variable domain, rest sourced from reference TRBV2 and TRBJ1-2, is EPEVTQTPSHQVTQMGQEVILRCVPISNHLYFYWYRQILGQKVEFLVSFYNNEISEKSEIFDDQFSVERPDGSNFTLKIRSTKLEDSAMYFCASTLEAGGYTFGSGTRLTVV.

The chain recombines TRBV7-6 with TRBJ2-5; D might be TRBD2 (5 bases). V lost 1 base to trimming and J lost 4 bases, with 13 bases between them. The CDR3 totals 15 residues. The germline V gene encodes CDR1 SGHVS and CDR2 FNYEAQ. In nucleotides, the CDR3 is TGTGCCAGCAGCTTAGGAGGAGTCCGGGGAGAGACCCAGTACTTC. Its protein is CASSLGGVRGETQYF. The full variable domain, completed using reference TRBV7-6 and TRBJ2-5, is GAGVSQSPRYKVTKRGQDVALRCDPISGHVSLYWYRQALGQGPEFLTYFNYEAQQDKSGLPNDRFSAERPEGSISTLTIQRTEQRDSAMYRCASSLGGVRGETQYFGPGTRLLVL.

This clone was recorded only once. V gene TRBV21-1 combines with J gene TRBJ2-2; the tabulated D call, TRBD2, remains unverified against the DNA. TRBV21-1 is a recognized pseudogene. This CDR3 is built from 15 residues. The DNA of the CDR3 is TGTGCCAGCATTGAGGGCGGGAGATTCGAGGGGGAGCTGTTTTTT. It encodes CASIEGGRFEGELFF.